The 16 T cell receptor beta chains in this list originate from one sample, sequenced in a study of cytomegalovirus exposure and HLA in healthy donors. This PCR relied on a set of 60 Vbeta primers and 13 Jbeta primers. Assay used: immunoSEQ multiplex PCR; TCRdb lists only in-frame clones, some missing. The table has about 140,000 clones, about 80% seen once; the top ten hold around 1.7%. Sequencing was done on a sample of PBMCs. Receptors originate from a woman in her twenties or thirties in good health and CMV-seronegative.

CDR3 region: CASSQGEGLRGYTF. DNA of the CDR3: TGTGCCAGCAGCCAAGGCGAGGGTCTTCGCGGCTACACCTTC. This chain joins TRBV4-2 and TRBJ1-2; no reliable D call. The V and J ends lost 1 base and 8 bases respectively, with 14 bases between them. The length of the CDR3 is 14 residues. Germline assignment: CDR1 LGHNA and CDR2 YNFKEQ.

This clone turned up a few times. The chain uses TRBV15 and TRBJ1-3, with D unresolved. Trimming pared 4 bases from V and 0 bases from J, leaving 16 bases between. The CDR3 length is 17 residues. CDR1 is LNHNV, CDR2 YYDKDF, per germline (reference sequence). The CDR3 sequence is CATSNPGGKSSGNTIYF. CDR3 sequence (DNA): TGTGCCACCAGCAACCCAGGAGGGAAAAGCTCTGGAAACACCATATATTTT.

The CDR3 DNA follows: TGTGCCAGCAGCCAAGGGCTAGCGGGGGGTTCCTACGAGCAGTACTTC. Protein product: CASSQGLAGGSYEQYF. This chain links TRBV4-2 with TRBJ2-7; TRBD2 matches at 11 bases. The V gene's germline CDR1 is LGHNA and CDR2 YNFKEQ. The CDR3 covers 16 residues. V lost 1 base and J lost 1; bases outside the gene matches: 3.

A single count supports this clone. The chain has TRBV7-9 and TRBJ1-2; TRBD1 might be the D (5 bases). V was shortened by 1 base and J by 3 bases, with 12 bases between the two germline ends. The CDR3 extends over 15 amino acids. Germline V gene data show CDR1 as SEHNR and CDR2 as FQNEAQ (reference sequence). The CDR3 is CASSLESQGDYGYTF. The CDR3 region has the DNA TGTGCCAGCAGCTTAGAATCCCAGGGTGACTATGGCTACACCTTC. The variable domain in full, with the rest retrieved from reference TRBV7-9 and TRBJ1-2, is DTGVSQNPRHKITKRGQNVTFRCDPISEHNRLYWYRQTLGQGPEFLTYFQNEAQLEKSRLLSDRFSAERPKGSFSTLEIQRTEQGDSAMYLCASSLESQGDYGYTFGSGTRLTVV.

The V call is TRBV27, the J call TRBJ1-4; TRBD1 agrees at 7 bases. The J segment lost 2 bases and the V segment lost 3 bases, leaving 15 bases of the junction unmatched. CDR1 is MNHEY, CDR2 SMNVEV, per germline (reference sequence). CDR3 size: 19 residues. The CDR3 nucleotides are TGTGCCAGCAGTTTCCGACAGGGCCCCACGATTGGGACTAATGAAAAACTGTTTTTT. Its protein is CASSFRQGPTIGTNEKLFF.

The chain links TRBV11-3 to TRBJ2-2; maybe TRBD2 (5 bases). Looked up from germline, CDR1 is SGHNT and CDR2 is YENEEA. Trimming took off 5 bases at V and 1 base at J, with 17 bases between the two ends. The CDR3 spans 17 residues. CDR3 protein: CASSDNTAGLNTGELFF. In DNA, the CDR3 is TGTGCCAGCAGCGACAACACCGCGGGTTTGAACACCGGGGAGCTGTTTTTT.

This clone was observed a single time. CDR3 sequence: CASSTPGGRYGYTF. The CDR3 bases are TGTGCCAGCAGTACTCCGGGAGGCAGATATGGCTACACCTTC. V and J are TRBV7-9 and TRBJ1-2; no firm D call. V lost 6 bases and J 5 bases, leaving 16 bases between the germline ends. The CDR3 sequence is 14 residues long. In germline, CDR1 is SEHNR, CDR2 FQNEAQ (reference sequence).

The chain uses TRBV7-8 and TRBJ2-3; 12 bases are shared with TRBD2. The germline gives CDR1 SGHVS, CDR2 FQNEAQ. V shed 1 base, J shed 8 bases, and the junction held 10 bases outside the gene matches. The CDR3 loop spans 17 amino acids. CDR3 sequence: CASSLGPSGGVGPTQYF. CDR3 DNA sequence: TGTGCCAGCAGCTTAGGTCCTAGCGGGGGGGTAGGTCCTACGCAGTATTTT.

The chain employs TRBV5-6 and TRBJ1-4, with D unresolved. CDR3 length equals 15 residues. The V end lost 0 bases, the J end lost 5 bases, and 11 bases lay between the germline ends. Germline CDR1 is SGHDT and CDR2 is YYEEEE. The CDR3 reads CASSLGGRENEKLFF. DNA for the CDR3: TGTGCCAGCAGCTTGGGCGGACGGGAGAATGAAAAACTGTTTTTT.

V usage is TRBV9 and J usage is TRBJ2-3, with D unresolved. The CDR3 totals 14 residues. The V gene's germline CDR1 is SGDLS and CDR2 YYNGEE. V lost 0 bases and J lost 1, with 6 bases in between. CDR3 nucleotides: TGTGCCAGCAGCGTAGCTAGTCGCACAGATACGCAGTATTTT. It yields the protein CASSVASRTDTQYF.

The V gene is TRBV6-5, the J gene TRBJ1-1; a weak D match, TRBD1 (5 bases). The CDR3 totals 16 residues. Germline V gives CDR1 MNHEY, CDR2 SVGAGI. V was cut by 4 bases and J by 1 base, with 16 bases left in between. CDR3 nucleotide sequence: TGTGCCAGCAGTTCTCTGCCGTTCGGGGGGAACACTGAAGCTTTCTTT. Translating gives CASSSLPFGGNTEAFF.

The chain carries TRBV11-2 and TRBJ1-2; 7 bases map to TRBD1. The CDR3 runs 14 residues. CDR1 and CDR2 (germline): SGHAT, FQNNGV. V dropped 5 bases and J dropped 7; count of bases not matched to a gene: 10. The CDR3: CASSPQGVFGGYTF. DNA of the CDR3: TGTGCCAGCAGCCCGCAGGGGGTATTCGGTGGCTACACCTTC.

The chain combines TRBV28 with TRBJ1-1, with 9 bases matching TRBD1. CDR1 is MDHEN and CDR2 is SYDVKM in the germline V gene. The CDR3 runs to 17 residues. Losses at the gene ends were 2 bases for V and 1 base for J; bases not matched to a gene: 8. CDR3 DNA sequence: TGTGCCAGCAGTTTAATGGGCTTGGGACAGGGGAACACTGAAGCTTTCTTT. Protein product: CASSLMGLGQGNTEAFF.

The V and J genes are TRBV19 and TRBJ2-6; D is possibly TRBD1 (6 bases). Germline CDR1 LNHDA, CDR2 SQIVND (reference sequence). V was cut by 7 bases and J by 1 base, with 11 bases left in between. CDR3 length equals 15 residues. The CDR3 spells CASIQTGSGANVLTF. The CDR3 coding sequence is TGTGCCAGTATCCAAACAGGGTCTGGGGCCAACGTCCTGACTTTC.

This clone is classed as medium-sized. This sequence joins TRBV9 and TRBJ2-1, with 8 positions matching TRBD2. V gave up 0 bases and J gave up 7 bases; unmatched junction bases: 9. The V gene's germline CDR1 is SGDLS and CDR2 YYNGEE. This CDR3 has 16 residues. The CDR3 DNA is TGTGCCAGCAGCGTAGTGTCTAGCGGGTTTGGTAATGAGCAGTTCTTC. It encodes CASSVVSSGFGNEQFF.

This chain uses TRBV7-8 with TRBJ2-2; 10 positions agree with TRBD1. The CDR3 is 17 amino acids. Trimming at V came to 3 bases and at J to 5 bases, leaving 9 bases not matched to a gene. Germline V CDR1 and CDR2: SGHVS, FQNEAQ. The CDR3 DNA reads as TGTGCCAGCAGCTTTGCCCACCGACAGGGGGCGACCGGGGAGCTGTTTTTT. Encoded protein: CASSFAHRQGATGELFF.